This TCR beta chain was obtained from a study of Ad26.COV2.S vaccination and SARS-CoV-2 variants. About the research overall: The trial was COV1001 and the donor's arm was Ad26.COV2.S. Overall study results and limits: Vaccine recipients and placebo recipients showed similar non-spike TCR breadth. Possibly, TCR breadth and depth analyses underestimated total T cell responses.

Comments on this clone: Its matching antigen is unknown.

Clones were read by immunoSEQ multiplex PCR, and TCRdb kept only the in-frame ones, dropping some. Of some 640,000 clones listed, around 92% were seen once; the top ten hold over 1.3%. Sample treatment: some 20 received Ad26.COV2.S at low or high dose, single or two shots; about 5 received placebo; per-sample allocation not given. Day 63 after the first vaccine or placebo injection was the time point for sampling. Built on an Ad26 vector, the vaccine expressed Wuhan-strain SARS-CoV-2 spike. V lost 0 bases, J lost 6 bases, and 15 bases lay in between. Germline CDR1 and CDR2: SNHLY and FYNNEI. CDR3 length: 16 residues.

Source: peripheral blood, taken in a trial of Ad26.COV2.S vaccine versus placebo. This chain links TRBV2 with TRBJ1-5; the D gene is possibly TRBD1 (5 bases). The receptor was derived from a person between 18 and 65 years old who received the Ad26.COV2.S COVID-19 vaccine or a placebo. The CDR3 here is CASSEALRGGGQPQHF. CDR3 nucleotide sequence: TGTGCCAGCAGTGAAGCGCTTCGGGGGGGAGGTCAGCCCCAGCATTTT.